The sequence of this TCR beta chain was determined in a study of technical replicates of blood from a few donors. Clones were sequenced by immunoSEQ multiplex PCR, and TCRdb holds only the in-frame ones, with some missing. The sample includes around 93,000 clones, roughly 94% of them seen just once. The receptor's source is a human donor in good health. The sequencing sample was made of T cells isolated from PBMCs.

The CDR3 loop is CASSLDQGHNQPQHF. CDR3 nucleotide sequence: TGTGCCAGCAGCTTGGATCAGGGGCACAATCAGCCCCAGCATTTT. The rearrangement uses TRBV7-9 and TRBJ1-5; a weak D match, TRBD1 (6 bases). Looked up from germline, CDR1 is SEHNR and CDR2 is FQNEAQ (reference sequence). The CDR3 totals 15 residues. The V end was cut by 3 bases, the J end by 3 bases, with 12 bases between.